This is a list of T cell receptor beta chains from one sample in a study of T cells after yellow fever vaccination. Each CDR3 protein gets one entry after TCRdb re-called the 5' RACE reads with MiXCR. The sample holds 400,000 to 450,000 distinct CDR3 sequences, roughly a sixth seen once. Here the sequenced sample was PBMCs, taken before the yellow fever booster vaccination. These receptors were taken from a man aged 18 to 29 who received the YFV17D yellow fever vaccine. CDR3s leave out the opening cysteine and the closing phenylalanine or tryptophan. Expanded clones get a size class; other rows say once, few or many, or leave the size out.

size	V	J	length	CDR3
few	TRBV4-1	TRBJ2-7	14	ASSHPAQGSSYEQY
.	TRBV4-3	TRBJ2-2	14	ASSQEEGSNTGELF
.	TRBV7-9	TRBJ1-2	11	ASSLDESYGYT
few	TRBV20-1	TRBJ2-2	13	SAPSSGANTGELF
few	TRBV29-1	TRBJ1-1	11	SEVAGQGAEAF
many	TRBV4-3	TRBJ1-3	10	ASSPGGNTIY
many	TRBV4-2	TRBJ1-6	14	ASSQGQGAYNSPLH
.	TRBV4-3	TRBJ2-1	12	ASSRGTSQNEQF
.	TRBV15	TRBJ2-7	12	ATSRTSFPYEQY
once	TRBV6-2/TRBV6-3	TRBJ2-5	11	ASIRGAQETQY
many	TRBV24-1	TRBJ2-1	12	ATSDYTGGNEQF
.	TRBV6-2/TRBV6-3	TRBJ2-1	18	ASSYALAGGPPSSYNEQF
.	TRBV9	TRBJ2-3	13	ASSATGTSIDTQY
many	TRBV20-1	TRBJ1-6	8	GRPNSPLH
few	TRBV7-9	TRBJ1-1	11	ASSITVNTEAF
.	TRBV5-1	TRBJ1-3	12	ASSFAGFGNTIY
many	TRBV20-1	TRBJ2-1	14	SAPGTSGGTYNEQF
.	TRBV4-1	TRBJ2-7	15	ASSQDWTGTGIYEQY
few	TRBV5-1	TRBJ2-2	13	ASSISTGAAGELF
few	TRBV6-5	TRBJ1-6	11	ASGDRDNSPLH
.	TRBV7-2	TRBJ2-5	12	ASIETGGEETQY
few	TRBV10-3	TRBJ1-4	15	AISESGRASTNEKLF
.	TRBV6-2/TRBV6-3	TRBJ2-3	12	ASRNRLAPDTQY
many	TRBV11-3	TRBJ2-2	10	ASSQYTGELF
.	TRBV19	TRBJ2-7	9	ATTDNYEQY
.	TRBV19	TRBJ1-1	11	ASTPRQLPEAF
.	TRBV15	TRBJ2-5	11	ATSRDGKETQY
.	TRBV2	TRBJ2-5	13	ASSSAQGARETQY
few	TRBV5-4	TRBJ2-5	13	ASSSSGASLETQY
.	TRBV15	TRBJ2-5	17	ATSRGGGRVVGGGETQY
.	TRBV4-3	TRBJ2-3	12	ASSQTTWADTQY
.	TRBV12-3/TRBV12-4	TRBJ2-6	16	ASSPLGQGAPGANVLT
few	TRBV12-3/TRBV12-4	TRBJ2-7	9	ASSLRRKQY
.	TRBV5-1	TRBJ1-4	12	ASSLSRQEGKLF
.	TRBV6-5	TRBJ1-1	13	ASSYSGQLNTEAF
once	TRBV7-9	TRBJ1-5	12	ASSRGMADQPQH
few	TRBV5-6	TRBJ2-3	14	ASSLLASGDTDTQY
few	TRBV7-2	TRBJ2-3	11	ASSLDPQRTQY
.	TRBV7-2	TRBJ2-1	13	ASSRASGAYNEQF
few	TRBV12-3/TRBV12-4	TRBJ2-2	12	ATPGGDITGELF
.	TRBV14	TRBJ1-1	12	ASSRVGGNTEAF
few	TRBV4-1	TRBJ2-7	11	ASSRSVHYEQY
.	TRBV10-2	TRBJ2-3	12	ASSGRTYTDTQY
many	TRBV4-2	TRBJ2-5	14	ASSTVGPGGQETQY